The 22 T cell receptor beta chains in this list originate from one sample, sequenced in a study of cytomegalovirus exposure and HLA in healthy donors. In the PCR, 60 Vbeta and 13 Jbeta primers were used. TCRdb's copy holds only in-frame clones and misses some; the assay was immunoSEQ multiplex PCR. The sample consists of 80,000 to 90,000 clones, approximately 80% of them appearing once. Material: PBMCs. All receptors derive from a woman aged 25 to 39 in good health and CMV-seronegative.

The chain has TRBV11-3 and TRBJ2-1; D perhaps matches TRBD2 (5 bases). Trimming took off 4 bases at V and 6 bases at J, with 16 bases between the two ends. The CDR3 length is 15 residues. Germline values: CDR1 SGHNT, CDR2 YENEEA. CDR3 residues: CASSWVGNGANEQFF. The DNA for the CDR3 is TGTGCCAGCAGCTGGGTCGGGAATGGAGCCAATGAGCAGTTCTTC.

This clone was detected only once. CDR3 amino acids: CASSLGGIEEKLFF. CDR3 DNA: TGTGCCAGCAGCTTAGGAGGGATAGAGGAAAAACTGTTTTTT. The chain employs TRBV7-2 and TRBJ1-4; D unresolved. This CDR3 has 14 amino acids. The ends were cut back, 1 base at V and 8 bases at J, with 11 bases in the middle. In germline, CDR1 is SGHTA, CDR2 FQGNSA.

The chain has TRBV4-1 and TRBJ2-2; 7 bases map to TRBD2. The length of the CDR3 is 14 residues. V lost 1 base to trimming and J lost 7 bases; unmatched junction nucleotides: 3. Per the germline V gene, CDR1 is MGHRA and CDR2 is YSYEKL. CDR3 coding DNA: TGCGCCAGCAGCCAAGGAGGGAGGGGCGGGGAGCTGTTTTTT. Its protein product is CASSQGGRGGELFF.

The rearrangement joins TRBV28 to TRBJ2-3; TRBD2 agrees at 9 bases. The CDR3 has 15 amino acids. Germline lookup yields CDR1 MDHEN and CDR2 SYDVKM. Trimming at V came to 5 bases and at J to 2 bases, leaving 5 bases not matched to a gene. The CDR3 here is CASSQTSGLTDTQYF. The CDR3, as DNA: TGTGCCAGCAGTCAGACTAGCGGACTCACAGATACGCAGTATTTT.

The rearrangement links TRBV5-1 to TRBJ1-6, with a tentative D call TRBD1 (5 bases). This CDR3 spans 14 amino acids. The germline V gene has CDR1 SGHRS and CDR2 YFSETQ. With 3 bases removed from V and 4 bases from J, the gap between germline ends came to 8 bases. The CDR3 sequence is CASSSGLYNSPLHF. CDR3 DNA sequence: TGCGCCAGCAGCTCGGGACTATATAATTCACCCCTCCACTTT.

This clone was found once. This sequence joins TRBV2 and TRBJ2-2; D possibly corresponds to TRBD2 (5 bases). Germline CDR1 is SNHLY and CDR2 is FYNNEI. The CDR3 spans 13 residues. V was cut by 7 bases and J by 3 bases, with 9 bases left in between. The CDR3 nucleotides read TGTGCCAGCAAGGAGGAGTACACCGGGGAGCTGTTTTTT. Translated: CASKEEYTGELFF. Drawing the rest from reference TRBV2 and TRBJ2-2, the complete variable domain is EPEVTQTPSHQVTQMGQEVILRCVPISNHLYFYWYRQILGQKVEFLVSFYNNEISEKSEIFDDQFSVERPDGSNFTLKIRSTKLEDSAMYFCASKEEYTGELFFGEGSRLTVL.

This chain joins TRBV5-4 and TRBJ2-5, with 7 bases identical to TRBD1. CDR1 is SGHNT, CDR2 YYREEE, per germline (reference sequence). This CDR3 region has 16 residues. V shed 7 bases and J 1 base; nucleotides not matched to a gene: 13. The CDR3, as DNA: TGTGCCAGCGGCCCGGGACAGCTAAACATCCAAGAGACCCAGTACTTC. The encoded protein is CASGPGQLNIQETQYF.

CDR3 sequence reads: CSVSDILYEQYF. CDR3 in DNA: TGCAGCGTTTCCGACATTCTCTACGAGCAGTACTTC. V is TRBV29-1 and J is TRBJ2-7; unclear D gene. The germline V gene has CDR1 SQVTM and CDR2 ANQGSEA. The length of the CDR3 is 12 residues. Trimming pared 5 bases from V and 3 bases from J, leaving 11 bases between.

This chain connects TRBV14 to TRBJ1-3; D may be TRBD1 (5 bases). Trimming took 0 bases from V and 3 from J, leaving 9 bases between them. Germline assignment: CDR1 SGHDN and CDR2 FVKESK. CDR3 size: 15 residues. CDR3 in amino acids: CASSQDWGIGNTIYF. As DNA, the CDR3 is TGTGCCAGCAGCCAAGATTGGGGCATTGGAAACACCATATATTTT.

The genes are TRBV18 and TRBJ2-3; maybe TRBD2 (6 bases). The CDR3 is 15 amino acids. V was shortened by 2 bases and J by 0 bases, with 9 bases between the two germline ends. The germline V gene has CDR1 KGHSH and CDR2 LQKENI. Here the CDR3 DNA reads TGTGCCAGCTCACCAAGACGGGGGAGCACAGATACGCAGTATTTT. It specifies CASSPRRGSTDTQYF. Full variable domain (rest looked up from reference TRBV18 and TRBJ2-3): NAGVMQNPRHLVRRRGQEARLRCSPMKGHSHVYWYRQLPEEGLKFMVYLQKENIIDESGMPKERFSAEFPKEGPSILRIQQVVRGDSAAYFCASSPRRGSTDTQYFGPGTRLTVL.

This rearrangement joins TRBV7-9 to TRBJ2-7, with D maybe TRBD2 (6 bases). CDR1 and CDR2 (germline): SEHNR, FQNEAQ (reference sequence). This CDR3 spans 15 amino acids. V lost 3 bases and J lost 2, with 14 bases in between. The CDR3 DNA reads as TGTGCCAGCAGCTTGCGGGGTACGAACCCCTACGAGCAGTACTTC. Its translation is CASSLRGTNPYEQYF.

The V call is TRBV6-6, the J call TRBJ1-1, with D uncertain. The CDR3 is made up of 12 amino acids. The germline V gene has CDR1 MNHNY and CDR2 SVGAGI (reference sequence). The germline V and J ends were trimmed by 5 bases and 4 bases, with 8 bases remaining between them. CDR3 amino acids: CASSTMITEAFF. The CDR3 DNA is TGTGCCAGCAGTACAATGATCACTGAAGCTTTCTTT.

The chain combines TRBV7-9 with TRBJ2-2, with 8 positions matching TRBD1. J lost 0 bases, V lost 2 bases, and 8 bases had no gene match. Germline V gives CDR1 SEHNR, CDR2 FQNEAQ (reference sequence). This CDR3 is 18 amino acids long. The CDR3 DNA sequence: TGTGCCAGCAGCTTACGCCACAGGGGGGTGTCGAACACCGGGGAGCTGTTTTTT. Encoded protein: CASSLRHRGVSNTGELFF.

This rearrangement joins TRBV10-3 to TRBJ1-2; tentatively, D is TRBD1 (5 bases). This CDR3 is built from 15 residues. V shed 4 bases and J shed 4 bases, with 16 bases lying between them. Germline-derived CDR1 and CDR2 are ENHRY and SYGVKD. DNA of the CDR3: TGTGCCATCAGTGGATCGTCAGGGCTAGGCTATGGCTACACCTTC. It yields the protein CAISGSSGLGYGYTF.

The CDR3: CATSPRTSGGTDTQYF. The CDR3 DNA reads as TGTGCCACCAGCCCACGGACTAGCGGGGGCACAGATACGCAGTATTTT. The gene calls are TRBV15 and TRBJ2-3; 12 bases match TRBD2. Germline V gene lookup returns CDR1 LNHNV and CDR2 YYDKDF (reference sequence). The CDR3 extends over 16 amino acids. V shed 5 bases, J shed 1 base, and the junction held 4 bases outside the gene matches.

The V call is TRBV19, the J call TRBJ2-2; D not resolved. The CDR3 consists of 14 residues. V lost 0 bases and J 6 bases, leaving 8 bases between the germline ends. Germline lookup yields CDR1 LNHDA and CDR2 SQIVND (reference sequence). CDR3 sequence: CASSIDRGAGELFF. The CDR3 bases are TGTGCCAGTAGTATAGATCGAGGAGCCGGGGAGCTGTTTTTT. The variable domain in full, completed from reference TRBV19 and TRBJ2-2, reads DGGITQSPKYLFRKEGQNVTLSCEQNLNHDAMYWYRQDPGQGLRLIYYSQIVNDFQKGDIAEGYSVSREKKESFPLTVTSAQKNPTAFYLCASSIDRGAGELFFGEGSRLTVL.

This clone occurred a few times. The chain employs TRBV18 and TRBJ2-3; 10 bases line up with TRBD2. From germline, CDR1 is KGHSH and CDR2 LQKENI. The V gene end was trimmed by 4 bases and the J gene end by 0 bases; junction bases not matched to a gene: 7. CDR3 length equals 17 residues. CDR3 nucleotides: TGTGCCAGCTCACGGACAGCGGGAGGGAGGAGCACAGATACGCAGTATTTT. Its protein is CASSRTAGGRSTDTQYF.

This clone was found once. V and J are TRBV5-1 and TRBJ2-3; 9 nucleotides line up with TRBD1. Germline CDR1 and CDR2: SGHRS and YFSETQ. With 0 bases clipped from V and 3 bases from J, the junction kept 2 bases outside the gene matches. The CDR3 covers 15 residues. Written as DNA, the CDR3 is TGCGCCAGCAGCTTGGGGGACAGGGATACAGATACGCAGTATTTT. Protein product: CASSLGDRDTDTQYF. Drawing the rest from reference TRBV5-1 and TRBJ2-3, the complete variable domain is KAGVTQTPRYLIKTRGQQVTLSCSPISGHRSVSWYQQTPGQGLQFLFEYFSETQRNKGNFPGRFSGRQFSNSRSEMNVSTLELGDSALYLCASSLGDRDTDTQYFGPGTRLTVL.

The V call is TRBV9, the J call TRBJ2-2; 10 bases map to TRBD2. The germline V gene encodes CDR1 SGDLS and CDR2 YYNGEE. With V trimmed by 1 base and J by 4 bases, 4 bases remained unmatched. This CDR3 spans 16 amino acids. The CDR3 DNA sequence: TGTGCCAGCAGCGTAAGCGGGAGGGTGAGCACCGGGGAGCTGTTTTTT. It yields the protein CASSVSGRVSTGELFF.

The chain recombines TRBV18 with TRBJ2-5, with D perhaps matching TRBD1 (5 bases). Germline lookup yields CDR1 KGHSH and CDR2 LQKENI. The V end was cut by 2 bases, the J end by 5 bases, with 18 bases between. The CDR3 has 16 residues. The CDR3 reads CASSPFPPGLLETQYF. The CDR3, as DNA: TGTGCCAGCTCACCATTCCCCCCAGGGCTGCTCGAGACCCAGTACTTC.

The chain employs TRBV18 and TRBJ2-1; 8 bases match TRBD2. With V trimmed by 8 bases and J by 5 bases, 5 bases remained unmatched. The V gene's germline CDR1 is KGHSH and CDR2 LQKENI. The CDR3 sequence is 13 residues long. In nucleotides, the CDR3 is TGTGCCAGCGGGGGGACTAGGGACAATGAGCAGTTCTTC. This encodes CASGGTRDNEQFF.

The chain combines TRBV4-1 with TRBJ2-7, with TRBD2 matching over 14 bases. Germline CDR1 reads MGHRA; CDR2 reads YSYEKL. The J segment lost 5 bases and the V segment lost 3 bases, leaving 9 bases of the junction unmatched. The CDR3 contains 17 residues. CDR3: CASSQPTSGRARNEQYF. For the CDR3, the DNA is TGCGCCAGCAGCCAGCCGACTAGCGGGAGGGCCCGGAACGAGCAGTACTTC.